The source of this T cell receptor beta chain is a study of response to subunit inactivated influenza vaccine. This clonotype was counted only a few times. Germline V lookup: CDR1 SEHNR, CDR2 FQNEAQ (reference sequence). This CDR3 comprises 15 residues. Between the trimmed V and J ends, which lost 2 bases and 12 bases, there was a span of 20 bases. TCRdb re-called the RT-PCR reads through MiXCR, storing one row per CDR3 protein. The table includes hundreds of thousands of distinct CDR3 sequences, approximately 10% detected once. These data are also associated with another study on T cells expressing NK-cell markers. Per that study: UMIs accompanied the 5'RACE template switching by which TCR beta cDNA was made. These same clonotypes (in several donors) also led the CD3+CD56-NKG2C+ fraction.

The material sequenced was PBMCs from blood, taken on the day of vaccination. This chain connects TRBV7-9 to TRBJ2-1; the D gene is possibly TRBD1 (5 bases). The source of this sequence is a middle-aged man who received an inactivated influenza vaccine. The chain's CDR3 is CASSLRVGQYQGQFF. The CDR3 DNA reads as TGTGCCAGCAGCTTACGAGTCGGGCAGTATCAGGGGCAGTTCTTC.